Presented here are 8 T cell receptor beta chains from one specimen sequenced in a study of shared clonotypes between healthy human individuals. The table came from immunoSEQ multiplex PCR; TCRdb's copy has only in-frame clones and leaves some out. Of over a million clones in the sample, 65% to 80% are singletons; the top ten hold around 1.5%. Sequenced input: memory CD4+ T cells sorted from blood. Subset defined: CD45RA-negative fraction. These receptors came from a man between 18 and 35 years old in good health.

The chain uses TRBV6-5 and TRBJ1-3; no firm D call. The CDR3 spans 15 residues. V lost 6 bases and J lost 2, with 14 bases in between. The germline gives CDR1 MNHEY, CDR2 SVGAGI. CDR3 protein: CASRPGANTGNTIYF. The CDR3, as DNA: TGTGCCAGCAGGCCCGGTGCCAACACTGGAAACACCATATATTTT.

The chain combines TRBV2 with TRBJ1-1, with D uncertain. V was cut by 6 bases and J by 5 bases, with 10 bases left in between. Germline V gene sequence: CDR1 SNHLY, CDR2 FYNNEI. The length of the CDR3 is 12 residues. For the CDR3, the DNA is TGTGCCAGCAGACCCGTTAGAACTGAAGCTTTCTTT. This gives the protein CASRPVRTEAFF. Combining the CDR3 with reference TRBV2 and TRBJ1-1 gives the whole variable domain EPEVTQTPSHQVTQMGQEVILRCVPISNHLYFYWYRQILGQKVEFLVSFYNNEISEKSEIFDDQFSVERPDGSNFTLKIRSTKLEDSAMYFCASRPVRTEAFFGQGTRLTVV.

This clone turned up a few times. CDR3 nucleotide sequence: TGTGCCAGCAGCTATGGACAGATAGCCAAAAACATTCAGTACTTC. The encoded protein is CASSYGQIAKNIQYF. The rearrangement uses TRBV11-2 and TRBJ2-4, with TRBD1 as a possible D gene (6 bases). The CDR3 is 15 residues long. Germline V gene data show CDR1 as SGHAT and CDR2 as FQNNGV. V was clipped by 4 bases and J by 0 bases, with 10 bases between them.

This rearrangement joins TRBV6-6 to TRBJ1-4; D unclear. Germline CDR1 is MNHNY and CDR2 is SVGAGI (reference sequence). The CDR3 is 13 amino acids. Trimming cost V 6 bases and J 4 bases, with 9 bases left between them. CDR3 protein: CASRRDYNEKLFF. The CDR3 nucleotides read TGTGCCAGCAGAAGAGACTATAATGAAAAACTGTTTTTT.

The rearrangement uses TRBV5-4 and TRBJ2-1, with 11 bases identical to TRBD2. In germline, CDR1 is SGHNT, CDR2 YYREEE (reference sequence). This CDR3 is built from 15 residues. V shed 4 bases, J shed 4 bases, and the junction held 4 bases outside the gene matches. The CDR3 DNA reads as TGTGCCAGCAGCCGGACTAGCGGGCTATACAATGAGCAGTTCTTC. This codes for CASSRTSGLYNEQFF.

This sequence joins TRBV6-4 and TRBJ1-2; tentatively, D is TRBD1 (5 bases). The ends were cut back, 3 bases at V and 5 bases at J, with 10 bases in the middle. Per the germline V gene, CDR1 is MRHNA and CDR2 is SNTAGT. The CDR3 length is 13 residues. CDR3 nucleotides: TGTGCCAGCAGTGAAACTGGGGGGTATGGCTACACCTTC. The encoded protein is CASSETGGYGYTF.

The rearrangement links TRBV27 to TRBJ1-3; D is unclear. Germline loops: CDR1 MNHEY, CDR2 SMNVEV (reference sequence). The CDR3 has 14 amino acids. V lost 0 bases and J 3 bases, leaving 6 bases between the germline ends. CDR3: CASSLSSDGNTIYF. The CDR3 coding sequence is TGTGCCAGCAGTTTATCGTCGGATGGAAACACCATATATTTT.

The J gene is TRBJ2-2, the V gene TRBV4-2; 10 nucleotides align to TRBD1. The germline V gene has CDR1 LGHNA and CDR2 YNFKEQ. Losses at the gene ends were 5 bases for V and 3 bases for J; bases not matched to a gene: 6. CDR3 length: 16 residues. The CDR3 sequence: CASSEPGQGYTGELFF. The DNA for the CDR3 is TGTGCCAGCAGCGAACCGGGACAGGGGTACACCGGGGAGCTGTTTTTT.